This passage covers 28 T cell receptor beta chains from one sample sequenced in a study of technical replicates of blood from four donors. Sequencing was performed with immunoSEQ multiplex PCR; in TCRdb, only in-frame clones are kept and a portion is missing. The repertoire consists of approximately 100,000 clones, with 96% occurring once and the leading ten covering roughly 0.21%. The sample consisted of T cells isolated from PBMCs. The receptors here all came from a human donor in good health.

The chain employs TRBV10-2 and TRBJ2-2; TRBD1 might be the D (5 bases). The CDR3 loop spans 13 amino acids. Germline V gene data show CDR1 as WSHSY and CDR2 as SAAADI. V was pared by 5 bases and J by 6 bases, with 10 bases between. CDR3 sequence reads: CASSPSGPGELFF. The CDR3 coding sequence is TGCGCCAGCAGTCCCTCAGGGCCCGGGGAGCTGTTTTTT.

CDR3 residues: CATSREGLAGRDTQYF. The CDR3 nucleotides are TGTGCCACCAGCAGAGAGGGACTAGCGGGAAGGGATACGCAGTATTTT. The J gene is TRBJ2-3, the V gene TRBV15; 13 bases fit TRBD2. V dropped 0 bases and J dropped 6; count of bases not matched to a gene: 3. Germline values: CDR1 LNHNV, CDR2 YYDKDF (reference sequence). This CDR3 is built from 16 residues.

J is TRBJ2-7 and V is TRBV7-9; weak D call: TRBD2 (5 bases). CDR3 size: 14 residues. In germline, CDR1 is SEHNR, CDR2 FQNEAQ (reference sequence). Trimming removed 0 bases at V and 0 bases at J, with 6 bases between. DNA of the CDR3: TGTGCCAGCAGCTTAGCGGGGAGCTCCTACGAGCAGTACTTC. Protein: CASSLAGSSYEQYF.

CDR3 in amino acids: CASSPPEAVGVWSYEQYF. The CDR3 nucleotides read TGTGCCAGCTCACCACCCGAGGCGGTCGGAGTTTGGTCGTACGAGCAGTACTTC. The genes are TRBV18 and TRBJ2-7; D ambiguous. V was trimmed by 0 bases and J by 4 bases, leaving 22 bases between them. Germline V CDR1 and CDR2: KGHSH, LQKENI. The CDR3 is 18 residues long.

The DNA of the CDR3 is TGTGCCAGCAGCCCTAGGGGGGCCGGACAGGGGAGCGGGGAGCTGTTTTTT. Its translation: CASSPRGAGQGSGELFF. The chain couples TRBV11-2 to TRBJ2-2; 9 bases line up with TRBD1. The V gene end was trimmed by 5 bases and the J gene end by 7 bases; junction bases not matched to a gene: 14. Looked up from germline, CDR1 is SGHAT and CDR2 is FQNNGV. This CDR3 is 17 amino acids long.

The gene calls are TRBV19 and TRBJ1-5; D gene ambiguous. The CDR3 spans 15 residues. Germline V gene data show CDR1 as LNHDA and CDR2 as SQIVND (reference sequence). The V and J ends lost 4 bases and 0 bases respectively, with 10 bases between them. The CDR3 sequence: CASSTVDNSNQPQHF. The CDR3 nucleotides read TGTGCCAGTAGTACCGTAGACAATAGCAATCAGCCCCAGCATTTT.

The gene calls are TRBV7-9 and TRBJ1-2; TRBD1 matches at 10 bases. CDR3 length: 13 residues. Germline V gene lookup returns CDR1 SEHNR and CDR2 FQNEAQ (reference sequence). J gave up 9 bases and V 5 bases, and 6 bases lay outside the gene matches. The CDR3 sequence: CASSAGTGASYTF. CDR3 coding DNA: TGTGCCAGCAGCGCCGGGACAGGGGCGAGCTACACCTTC.

J is TRBJ1-1 and V is TRBV6-5; a possible D gene is TRBD1 (6 bases). Germline V CDR1 and CDR2: MNHEY, SVGAGI. The V and J ends lost 5 bases and 2 bases respectively, with 15 bases between them. This CDR3 has 15 amino acids. In nucleotides, the CDR3 is TGTGCCAGCAGTACACAGGGCGTCCTCAACACTGAAGCTTTCTTT. Its protein is CASSTQGVLNTEAFF.

The chain couples TRBV4-1 to TRBJ2-1; 9 nucleotides match TRBD2. The germline V gene has CDR1 MGHRA and CDR2 YSYEKL. Trimming took 2 bases from V and 4 from J; bases not matched to a gene: 9. The CDR3 loop spans 17 amino acids. The CDR3 nucleotides read TGCGCCAGCAGCCAAAGGGCCCTAGCGGGGTTATACAATGAGCAGTTCTTC. The encoded protein is CASSQRALAGLYNEQFF.

The chain uses TRBV13 and TRBJ2-2; the match to TRBD2 covers 7 bases. V shed 1 base, J shed 1 base, and the junction held 9 bases outside the gene matches. In germline, CDR1 is PRHDT, CDR2 FYEKMQ (reference sequence). This CDR3 region has 18 residues. CDR3 nucleotide sequence: TGTGCCAGCAGCTTAGACGGCGGGAGCCATCGGAACACCGGGGAGCTGTTTTTT. It translates to CASSLDGGSHRNTGELFF.

The chain recombines TRBV6-5 with TRBJ2-2; D gene ambiguous. Trimming removed 0 bases at V and 5 bases at J, with 7 bases between. This CDR3 has 14 amino acids. CDR1 and CDR2 (germline): MNHEY, SVGAGI. This chain's CDR3 is CASSYSRATGELFF. The CDR3, as DNA: TGTGCCAGCAGTTACTCACGTGCGACCGGGGAGCTGTTTTTT.

J is TRBJ2-7 and V is TRBV4-1; 9 nucleotides line up with TRBD2. J lost 1 base, V lost 3 bases, and 7 bases had no gene match. Germline lookup yields CDR1 MGHRA and CDR2 YSYEKL. The CDR3 covers 16 residues. CDR3 in amino acids: CASSHSRLAVSYEQYF. CDR3 nucleotide sequence: TGCGCCAGCAGCCACTCCCGACTAGCGGTTTCCTACGAGCAGTACTTC.

The chain uses TRBV5-1 and TRBJ1-1; possible D gene TRBD1, 6 bases. V gave up 2 bases and J gave up 1 base, with 9 bases separating them. The CDR3 runs 14 residues. Germline V gene data show CDR1 as SGHRS and CDR2 as YFSETQ. CDR3 sequence (DNA): TGCGCCAGCAGCTTTGGACAGAGGAACACTGAAGCTTTCTTT. This encodes CASSFGQRNTEAFF.

This clone was found once. The rearrangement links TRBV29-1 to TRBJ2-2; TRBD1 matches 7 bases. Germline V gene sequence: CDR1 SQVTM, CDR2 ANQGSEA. V lost 4 bases, J lost 5 bases, and 16 bases stayed unmatched. The CDR3 is 17 amino acids. Here the CDR3 reads CSVGLPSTGLVTGELFF. The CDR3 DNA is TGCAGCGTTGGCCTCCCCTCGACAGGGTTGGTTACCGGGGAGCTGTTTTTT.

The J gene is TRBJ2-5, the V gene TRBV19, with 8 positions matching TRBD2. Germline V gene sequence: CDR1 LNHDA, CDR2 SQIVND (reference sequence). The trim removed 1 base at V and 3 bases at J, leaving 1 base unmatched. The CDR3 spans 14 residues. CDR3 residues: CASSIVSGKETQYF. Written as DNA, the CDR3 is TGTGCCAGTAGTATAGTTAGCGGGAAAGAGACCCAGTACTTC.

This rearrangement joins TRBV6-5 to TRBJ2-2, with TRBD2 as a possible D gene (6 bases). Germline V gives CDR1 MNHEY, CDR2 SVGAGI. V was cut by 6 bases and J by 9 bases, with 14 bases left in between. The CDR3 contains 13 residues. CDR3 residues: CASREGQSRELFF. The CDR3 nucleotides are TGTGCCAGCAGGGAGGGCCAGAGCCGGGAGCTGTTTTTT.

The gene calls are TRBV5-1 and TRBJ2-7; no clear D gene. The ends were cut back, 0 bases at V and 2 bases at J, with 9 bases in the middle. Germline-derived CDR1 and CDR2 are SGHRS and YFSETQ. The CDR3 is 14 amino acids. The DNA for the CDR3 is TGCGCCAGCAGCTTGGGCCCAATAGCCTACGAGCAGTACTTC. Its protein is CASSLGPIAYEQYF.

The V gene is TRBV9, the J gene TRBJ2-5; weak D call: TRBD2 (6 bases). The V gene's germline CDR1 is SGDLS and CDR2 YYNGEE. Trimming pared 0 bases from V and 1 base from J, leaving 10 bases between. This CDR3 contains 15 residues. CDR3: CASSVDSSGQETQYF. The CDR3, as DNA: TGTGCCAGCAGCGTAGATAGTAGCGGCCAAGAGACCCAGTACTTC.

The chain recombines TRBV4-1 with TRBJ2-1, with D perhaps matching TRBD2 (6 bases). The CDR3 is made up of 14 amino acids. The germline CDR1 and CDR2 sequences are MGHRA and YSYEKL. The V and J ends lost 4 bases and 3 bases respectively, with 10 bases between them. CDR3 amino acids: CASSPGLLYNEQFF. The CDR3 DNA sequence: TGCGCCAGCAGCCCGGGACTTCTCTACAATGAGCAGTTCTTC.

This clone was detected only once. The rearrangement joins TRBV4-1 to TRBJ2-2, with 8 bases identical to TRBD2. The length of the CDR3 is 16 residues. Trimming at V came to 2 bases and at J to 4 bases, leaving 6 bases not matched to a gene. Germline CDR1 is MGHRA and CDR2 is YSYEKL. The CDR3 here is CASSQSRGGSTGELFF. In nucleotides, the CDR3 is TGCGCCAGCAGCCAAAGCCGGGGGGGGAGCACCGGGGAGCTGTTTTTT.

V usage is TRBV7-2 and J usage is TRBJ2-3, with 7 bases matching TRBD2. The germline V gene has CDR1 SGHTA and CDR2 FQGNSA. CDR3 length equals 16 residues. Trimming took 5 bases from V and 4 from J; bases not matched to a gene: 12. The CDR3 region is CASSPGTTLIADTQYF. CDR3 coding DNA: TGTGCCAGCAGCCCCGGGACTACCCTTATCGCAGATACGCAGTATTTT.

This clone was seen just once. V and J are TRBV6-1 and TRBJ1-2, with D maybe TRBD1 (5 bases). The germline gives CDR1 MNHNS, CDR2 SASEGT. V lost 8 bases to trimming and J lost 1 base, with 17 bases between them. The CDR3 loop spans 15 amino acids. The CDR3 DNA is TGTGCCAGCGCCAGGGAGGTCCTCTTTAACTATGGCTACACCTTC. Translated, it gives CASAREVLFNYGYTF.

The chain combines TRBV27 with TRBJ2-1, with D possibly matching TRBD2 (5 bases). The CDR3 sequence is 16 residues long. CDR1 MNHEY and CDR2 SMNVEV come from the germline V gene (reference sequence). Between the trimmed V and J ends, which lost 6 bases and 0 bases, there was a span of 15 bases. CDR3 DNA sequence: TGTGCCAGCAGCCCTATAGAGGGTATCTCCTACAATGAGCAGTTCTTC. It yields the protein CASSPIEGISYNEQFF.

The CDR3 sequence: CAWSLGTVFNEKLFF. In DNA form, the CDR3 reads TGTGCCTGGAGTTTAGGGACAGTCTTCAATGAAAAACTGTTTTTT. The chain recombines TRBV30 with TRBJ1-4, with TRBD1 identical over 7 bases. The J segment lost 5 bases and the V segment lost 2 bases, leaving 8 bases of the junction unmatched. The length of the CDR3 is 15 residues. Per the germline V gene, CDR1 is GTSNPN and CDR2 is SVGIG (reference sequence).

The chain couples TRBV5-1 to TRBJ2-6; no firm D call. V lost 3 bases and J 0 bases, leaving 7 bases between the germline ends. The CDR3 loop spans 15 amino acids. Germline-derived CDR1 and CDR2 are SGHRS and YFSETQ. The DNA of the CDR3 is TGCGCCAGCAGCTCCATTAGCTCTGGGGCCAACGTCCTGACTTTC. Translation gives CASSSISSGANVLTF.

The chain recombines TRBV28 with TRBJ2-2, with a tentative D call TRBD1 (6 bases). The CDR3 consists of 14 residues. The germline CDR1 and CDR2 sequences are MDHEN and SYDVKM. The V and J ends lost 4 bases and 1 base respectively, with 7 bases between them. The CDR3 loop is CASSSGQNTGELFF. For the CDR3, the DNA is TGTGCCAGCAGTTCGGGACAGAACACCGGGGAGCTGTTTTTT.

This clone occurred once. The rearrangement uses TRBV7-3 and TRBJ2-1; tentatively, D is TRBD1 (5 bases). This CDR3 has 13 residues. Trimming took 5 bases from V and 5 from J, leaving 10 bases between them. From germline, CDR1 is SGHTA and CDR2 FQGTGA. For the CDR3, the DNA is TGTGCCAGCAGCCGTACAGGTAACAATGAGCAGTTCTTC. Residues: CASSRTGNNEQFF.

V gene TRBV6-5 combines with J gene TRBJ2-5, with TRBD1 matching 7 bases. CDR3 length: 15 amino acids. From germline, CDR1 is MNHEY and CDR2 SVGAGI. V shed 2 bases, J shed 0 bases, and the junction held 3 bases outside the gene matches. CDR3 DNA sequence: TGTGCCAGCAGTTACCGGGACAGTTACCAAGAGACCCAGTACTTC. Translating gives CASSYRDSYQETQYF.